Following are 4 T cell receptor beta chains from one sample sequenced in a study of cytomegalovirus exposure and HLA in healthy donors. Both 60 Vbeta primers and 13 Jbeta primers went into the PCR. Repertoires were generated with immunoSEQ multiplex PCR, while TCRdb's copy carries only in-frame clones and drops some. The sample has roughly 150,000 clones, 76% seen once. Sequencing was done on a sample of PBMCs. The receptors stem from a woman in her thirties or forties in good health and CMV-seronegative.

Many counts were recorded for this clone. The V gene is TRBV2, the J gene TRBJ1-1; D gene ambiguous. This CDR3 has 13 amino acids. Trimming took 6 bases from V and 0 from J, leaving 8 bases between them. Germline CDR1 SNHLY, CDR2 FYNNEI. The CDR3 is CASSPSVNTEAFF. Written as DNA, the CDR3 is TGTGCCAGCAGCCCCTCCGTGAACACTGAAGCTTTCTTT.

V is TRBV30 and J is TRBJ2-1, with 8 bases that match TRBD2. J was trimmed by 3 bases and V by 2 bases; bases with no gene match: 6. The CDR3 length is 15 residues. Germline assignment: CDR1 GTSNPN and CDR2 SVGIG (reference sequence). The CDR3 DNA follows: TGTGCCTGGAGTAGGGCGGGGGGACACTACAATGAGCAGTTCTTC. Amino acid sequence: CAWSRAGGHYNEQFF.

This clone was detected only a few times. The chain is built from TRBV11-2 and TRBJ1-2; D not certain. CDR3 length: 15 residues. Germline CDR1 reads SGHAT; CDR2 reads FQNNGV. The V and J ends lost 1 base and 8 bases respectively, with 17 bases between them. The CDR3 sequence: CASSLGGRAYGGYTF. In DNA, the CDR3 is TGTGCCAGCAGCTTAGGAGGCAGAGCGTATGGGGGCTACACCTTC.

The J gene is TRBJ1-5, the V gene TRBV6-1, with 8 positions matching TRBD1. The CDR3 spans 15 residues. V shed 4 bases and J 4 bases; nucleotides not matched to a gene: 6. Germline CDR1 reads MNHNS; CDR2 reads SASEGT. The CDR3 protein is CASSADRVWNQPQHF. For the CDR3, the DNA is TGTGCCAGCAGTGCGGACAGGGTGTGGAATCAGCCCCAGCATTTT.